A single T cell receptor (beta chain) is shown here with its context. Trimming left V 3 bases short and J 6 bases short, with 18 bases between. The CDR3 totals 16 residues. CDR1 and CDR2 from the germline V gene are SGHVS and FNYEAQ. The donor population consisted of healthy HIV-negative adults with no recent acute infections or vaccinations. Profiling relied on immunoSEQ multiplex PCR, and the TCRdb table lists in-frame clones only, not all of them. The sample shows about 1.1 million clones, 70% to 85% of them seen only once. The sample is drawn from a study of shared clonotypes between healthy human individuals.

Sequenced material: memory CD4+ T cells from PBMCs. The subset here: CD45RA-negative fraction. The receptor comes from a man aged 18 to 35 in good health. Some clones in this sample may be carry-over from other donors' samples. This sequence joins TRBV7-6 and TRBJ2-1, with D possibly TRBD1 on 6 matching bases. The CDR3: CASSFGQASGVNEQFF. DNA of the CDR3: TGTGCCAGCAGCTTCGGCCAGGCATCAGGGGTCAATGAGCAGTTCTTC. The whole variable domain, filled in from reference TRBV7-6 and TRBJ2-1, reads GAGVSQSPRYKVTKRGQDVALRCDPISGHVSLYWYRQALGQGPEFLTYFNYEAQQDKSGLPNDRFSAERPEGSISTLTIQRTEQRDSAMYRCASSFGQASGVNEQFFGPGTRLTVL.